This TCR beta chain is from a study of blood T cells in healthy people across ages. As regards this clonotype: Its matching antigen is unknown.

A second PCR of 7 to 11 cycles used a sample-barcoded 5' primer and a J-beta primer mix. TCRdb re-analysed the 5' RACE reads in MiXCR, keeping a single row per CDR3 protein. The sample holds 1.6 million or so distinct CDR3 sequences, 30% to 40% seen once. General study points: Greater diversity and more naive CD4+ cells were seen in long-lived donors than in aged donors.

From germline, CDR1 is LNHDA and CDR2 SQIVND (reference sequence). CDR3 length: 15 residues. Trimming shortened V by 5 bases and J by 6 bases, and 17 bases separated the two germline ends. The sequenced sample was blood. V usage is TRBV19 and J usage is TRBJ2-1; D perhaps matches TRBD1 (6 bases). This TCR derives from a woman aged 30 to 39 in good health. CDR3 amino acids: CASSLRGFSSNEQFF. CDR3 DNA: TGTGCCAGTAGTCTAAGGGGGTTTTCTAGCAATGAGCAGTTCTTC.